Each of the 15 T cell receptor beta chains below was sequenced from the same sample in a study of vaccination effects on CD4 cells after COVID-19. These receptors' targets are unknown. Antigen-specific CD4+ T cells were first expanded with viral peptide pools by the ViraFEST assay and only then sequenced. Following culture for under 12 days, CD4+ T cells were isolated. According to PCR results, the person was infected with SARS-CoV-2 between March and December 2020. TCRdb keeps only in-frame clones here, not all; method: immunoSEQ multiplex PCR. The table shows tens of thousands of clones, with approximately 79% occurring only once. The material sequenced was CD4+ T cells from PBMCs cultured with SARS-CoV-2 spike peptides, taken before COVID-19 vaccination. These receptors originate from a human donor who had a prior SARS-CoV-2 infection.

The chain is built from TRBV3-1 (or the pseudogene TRBV3-2) and TRBJ2-1; 7 nucleotides match TRBD1. The V gene's germline CDR1 is LGHDT and CDR2 YNNKEL (reference sequence). There are 16 residues in the CDR3. V shed 1 base, J shed 7 bases, and the junction held 10 bases outside the gene matches. CDR3 sequence (DNA): TGTGCCAGCAGCCAAGGGGTAGGGGGCGAGTCAAATGAGCAGTTCTTC. Translating gives CASSQGVGGESNEQFF.

The chain joins TRBV30 to TRBJ2-2; 8 bases align to TRBD1. Germline CDR1 is GTSNPN and CDR2 is SVGIG (reference sequence). The CDR3 loop spans 13 amino acids. V shed 3 bases and J 6 bases; nucleotides not matched to a gene: 3. CDR3 protein: CAWSTGGPGELFF. In nucleotides, the CDR3 is TGTGCCTGGAGCACAGGGGGACCCGGGGAGCTGTTTTTT.

The gene calls are TRBV2 and TRBJ2-7, with 7 bases that match TRBD1. Unmatched junction bases numbered 0, after V lost 4 bases and J lost 3 bases. Germline V gives CDR1 SNHLY, CDR2 FYNNEI. The CDR3 totals 12 residues. This CDR3 is CASSGQGYEQYF. The CDR3 region has the DNA TGTGCCAGCAGTGGACAGGGCTACGAGCAGTACTTC.

The J gene is TRBJ2-1, the V gene TRBV9; 13 nucleotides line up with TRBD2. J lost 6 bases, V lost 0 bases, and 3 bases had no gene match. This CDR3 has 16 amino acids. Germline loops: CDR1 SGDLS, CDR2 YYNGEE. The CDR3 reads CASSVGGTSGINEQFF. DNA for the CDR3: TGTGCCAGCAGCGTAGGAGGGACTAGCGGGATCAATGAGCAGTTCTTC.

V gene TRBV7-2 combines with J gene TRBJ1-3; D uncertain. V lost 2 bases and J 0 bases, leaving 8 bases between the germline ends. The CDR3 sequence is 15 residues long. Looked up from germline, CDR1 is SGHTA and CDR2 is FQGNSA. The CDR3 region is CASSLHRDSGNTIYF. The DNA for the CDR3 is TGTGCCAGCAGCTTACACAGAGACTCTGGAAACACCATATATTTT. Filled out from reference TRBV7-2 and TRBJ1-3, the complete variable domain reads GAGVSQSPSNKVTEKGKDVELRCDPISGHTALYWYRQSLGQGLEFLIYFQGNSAPDKSGLPSDRFSAERTGGSVSTLTIQRTQQEDSAVYLCASSLHRDSGNTIYFGEGSWLTVV.

The genes are TRBV4-2 and TRBJ2-5, with TRBD2 identical over 7 bases. The CDR3 is 15 residues long. Trimming took 3 bases from V and 4 from J; bases not matched to a gene: 8. CDR1 LGHNA and CDR2 YNFKEQ come from the germline V gene. CDR3 nucleotide sequence: TGTGCCAGCAGCCAGACTAGCTTGGCGTCAGAGACCCAGTACTTC. Protein product: CASSQTSLASETQYF.

This clone was recorded once. V and J are TRBV4-3 and TRBJ2-5; tentatively, D is TRBD1 (6 bases). Germline lookup yields CDR1 LGHNA and CDR2 YSLEER. This CDR3 region has 15 residues. Trimming removed 0 bases at V and 5 bases at J, with 13 bases between. The CDR3 loop reads CASSQDQHGGETQYF. CDR3 DNA sequence: TGCGCCAGCAGCCAAGATCAGCATGGGGGCGAGACCCAGTACTTC.

This clone was seen more than once but under ten times. The J gene is TRBJ2-3, the V gene TRBV11-3; no firm D call. The CDR3 is 15 residues long. V lost 1 base and J 1 base, leaving 9 bases between the germline ends. Germline lookup yields CDR1 SGHNT and CDR2 YENEEA. In nucleotides, the CDR3 is TGTGCCAGCAGCTTAGTCTTGCGCCGCACAGATACGCAGTATTTT. It specifies CASSLVLRRTDTQYF.

This chain joins TRBV10-1 and TRBJ1-1, with 8 bases aligning to TRBD1. V dropped 10 bases and J dropped 3; count of bases not matched to a gene: 7. The CDR3 runs to 13 residues. Germline CDR1 is WNHNN and CDR2 is SYGVQD (reference sequence). The CDR3 DNA follows: TGCGCCACCCTGGACAGGGTCGACACTGAAGCTTTCTTT. This translates into CATLDRVDTEAFF.

The rearrangement links TRBV9 to TRBJ1-2, with D uncertain. V was shortened by 4 bases and J by 4 bases, with 11 bases between the two germline ends. Germline V gene lookup returns CDR1 SGDLS and CDR2 YYNGEE. This CDR3 comprises 13 residues. The CDR3 loop is CASSQTGSYGYTF. The CDR3 nucleotides read TGTGCCAGCAGCCAGACGGGGTCCTATGGCTACACCTTC.

The chain has TRBV24-1 and TRBJ2-1, with 7 nucleotides matching TRBD1. The junction had 16 bases not matched to a gene; V was cut back by 3 bases and J by 6 bases. The CDR3 sequence is 18 residues long. The germline V gene has CDR1 KGHDR and CDR2 SFDVKD. The CDR3 region is CATSDNPTAIDRVNEQFF. The CDR3 DNA is TGTGCCACCAGTGATAACCCCACAGCTATCGACAGGGTCAATGAGCAGTTCTTC.

The chain employs TRBV19 and TRBJ1-6; a weak D match, TRBD1 (6 bases). The CDR3 consists of 17 residues. Trimming shortened V by 7 bases and J by 3 bases, and 19 bases separated the two germline ends. CDR1 is LNHDA, CDR2 SQIVND, per germline (reference sequence). The chain's CDR3 is CASKMGAQRNYNSPLHF. The CDR3 region has the DNA TGTGCCAGTAAAATGGGGGCGCAGAGAAACTATAATTCACCCCTCCACTTT.

In its sample, this clone was seen once. The V and J genes are TRBV7-2 and TRBJ1-6, with no clear D. CDR3 length: 13 amino acids. Trimming took 5 bases from V and 9 from J, leaving 11 bases between them. Germline CDR1 and CDR2: SGHTA and FQGNSA. CDR3 DNA sequence: TGTGCCAGCAGCAAGGAGAATGGTTCACCCCTCCACTTT. This sequence encodes CASSKENGSPLHF.

V is TRBV2 and J is TRBJ1-6; D gene ambiguous. The V gene's germline CDR1 is SNHLY and CDR2 FYNNEI. V lost 8 bases to trimming and J lost 0 bases, with 17 bases between them. This CDR3 contains 17 residues. The CDR3 sequence: CASGSIDPSSYNSPLHF. CDR3 sequence (DNA): TGTGCCAGCGGATCAATTGACCCCAGCTCCTATAATTCACCCCTCCACTTT.

The chain couples TRBV7-2 to TRBJ2-7; 8 nucleotides agree with TRBD2. J was trimmed by 6 bases and V by 8 bases; bases with no gene match: 12. Germline-derived CDR1 and CDR2 are SGHTA and FQGNSA. The CDR3 is 14 residues long. In DNA, the CDR3 is TGTGCCAGCCGGGCGGCGGGAGGCAGCGGCGAGCAGTACTTC. Its translation is CASRAAGGSGEQYF. Together with reference TRBV7-2 and TRBJ2-7, the CDR3 gives the full variable domain: GAGVSQSPSNKVTEKGKDVELRCDPISGHTALYWYRQSLGQGLEFLIYFQGNSAPDKSGLPSDRFSAERTGGSVSTLTIQRTQQEDSAVYLCASRAAGGSGEQYFGPGTRLTVT.